This TCR beta chain originates from a study of cytomegalovirus exposure and HLA in healthy donors. Germline V gives CDR1 KGHSH, CDR2 LQKENI. V lost 4 bases and J lost 3; bases outside the gene matches: 5. The CDR3 totals 16 residues. The study ran its PCR with 60 Vbeta and 13 Jbeta primers. Libraries were prepared by immunoSEQ multiplex PCR; TCRdb keeps only in-frame clonotypes and omits some of them. The sample includes about 120,000 clones, 63% seen only once; the top ten take 9% to 10%. The receptor's source is a man in his forties in good health and CMV-seropositive. V gene TRBV18 combines with J gene TRBJ2-3; 12 bases align to TRBD2. The sample comprised PBMCs. CDR3 in DNA: TGTGCCAGCTCACTTTCGGGGACTAGCGGGACAGATACGCAGTATTTT. It specifies CASSLSGTSGTDTQYF.